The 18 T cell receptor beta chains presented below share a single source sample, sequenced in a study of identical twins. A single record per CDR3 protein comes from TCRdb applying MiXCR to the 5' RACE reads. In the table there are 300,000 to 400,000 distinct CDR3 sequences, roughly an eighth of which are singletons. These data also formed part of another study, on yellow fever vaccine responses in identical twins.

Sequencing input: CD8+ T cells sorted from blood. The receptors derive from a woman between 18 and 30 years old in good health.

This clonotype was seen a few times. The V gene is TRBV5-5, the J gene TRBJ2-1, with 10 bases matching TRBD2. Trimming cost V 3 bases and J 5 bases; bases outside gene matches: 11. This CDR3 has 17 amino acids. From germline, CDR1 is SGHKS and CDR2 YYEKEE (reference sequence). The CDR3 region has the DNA TGTGCCAGCAGCTGGGGGACTCTAGCGGGAGAGGACAATGAGCAGTTCTTC. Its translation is CASSWGTLAGEDNEQFF.

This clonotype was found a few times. The chain's CDR3 is CASSLNEREQYF. The CDR3 nucleotides read TGTGCCAGCAGCTTAAACGAGAGGGAGCAGTACTTC. The chain employs TRBV7-6 and TRBJ2-7; D is unclear. Between the trimmed V and J ends, which lost 2 bases and 7 bases, there was a span of 9 bases. This CDR3 is built from 12 residues. Germline values: CDR1 SGHVS, CDR2 FNYEAQ.

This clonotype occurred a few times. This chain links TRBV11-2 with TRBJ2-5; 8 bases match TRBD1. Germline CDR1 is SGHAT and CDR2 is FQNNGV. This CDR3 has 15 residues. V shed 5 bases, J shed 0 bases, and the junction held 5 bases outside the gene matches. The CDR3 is CASSTRQGHQETQYF. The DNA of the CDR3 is TGTGCCAGCAGCACGCGACAGGGGCACCAAGAGACCCAGTACTTC.

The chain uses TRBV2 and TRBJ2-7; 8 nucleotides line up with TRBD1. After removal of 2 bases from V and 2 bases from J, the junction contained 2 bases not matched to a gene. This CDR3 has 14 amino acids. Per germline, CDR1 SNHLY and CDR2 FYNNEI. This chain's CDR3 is CASSENRGTYEQYV. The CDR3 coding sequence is TGTGCCAGCAGTGAAAACAGGGGGACCTACGAGCAGTACGTC.

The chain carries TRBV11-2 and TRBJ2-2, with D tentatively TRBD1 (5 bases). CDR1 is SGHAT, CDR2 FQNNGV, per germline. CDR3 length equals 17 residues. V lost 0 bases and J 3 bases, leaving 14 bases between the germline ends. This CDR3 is CASSLEGWGAHTGELFF. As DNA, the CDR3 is TGTGCCAGCAGCTTAGAAGGCTGGGGCGCGCACACCGGGGAGCTGTTTTTT.

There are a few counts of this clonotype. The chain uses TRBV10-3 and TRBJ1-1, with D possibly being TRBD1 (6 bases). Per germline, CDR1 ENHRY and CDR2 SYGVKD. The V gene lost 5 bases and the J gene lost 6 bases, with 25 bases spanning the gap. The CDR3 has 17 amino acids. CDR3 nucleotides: TGTGCCATCAGTACCATTAACAGGGAACTGCGAGTAGCTGAAGCTTTCTTT. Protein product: CAISTINRELRVAEAFF.

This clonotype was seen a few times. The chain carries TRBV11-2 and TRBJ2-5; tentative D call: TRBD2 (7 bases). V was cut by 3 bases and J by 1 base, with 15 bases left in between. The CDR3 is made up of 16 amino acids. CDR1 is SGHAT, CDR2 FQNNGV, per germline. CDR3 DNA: TGTGCCAGCAGCTTTAACCTCGGGGGGCCCCAAGAGACCCAGTACTTC. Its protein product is CASSFNLGGPQETQYF.

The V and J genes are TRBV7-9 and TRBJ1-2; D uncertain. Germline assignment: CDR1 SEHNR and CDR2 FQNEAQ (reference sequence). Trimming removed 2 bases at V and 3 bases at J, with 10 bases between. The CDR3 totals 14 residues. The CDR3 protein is CASSLIEGYYGYTF. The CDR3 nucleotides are TGTGCCAGCAGCTTAATTGAGGGTTACTATGGCTACACCTTC.

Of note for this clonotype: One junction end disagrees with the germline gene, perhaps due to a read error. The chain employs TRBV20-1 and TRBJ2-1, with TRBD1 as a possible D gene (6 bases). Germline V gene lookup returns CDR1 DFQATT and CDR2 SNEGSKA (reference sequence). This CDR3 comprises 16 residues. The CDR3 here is CCARAYRESSYNEQFF. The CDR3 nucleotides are TGCTGTGCTAGAGCATACAGGGAATCCTCCTACAATGAGCAGTTCTTC.

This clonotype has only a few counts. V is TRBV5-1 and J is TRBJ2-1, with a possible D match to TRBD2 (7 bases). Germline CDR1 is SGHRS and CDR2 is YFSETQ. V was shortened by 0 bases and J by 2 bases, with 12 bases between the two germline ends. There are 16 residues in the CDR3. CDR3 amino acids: CASSLGEGGPYNEQFF. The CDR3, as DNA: TGCGCCAGCAGCTTGGGGGAGGGGGGCCCCTACAATGAGCAGTTCTTC.

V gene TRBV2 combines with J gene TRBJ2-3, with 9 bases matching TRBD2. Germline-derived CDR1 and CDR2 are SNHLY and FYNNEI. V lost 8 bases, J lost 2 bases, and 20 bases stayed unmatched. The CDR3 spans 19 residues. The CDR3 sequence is CASRRKEREVPGPTDTQYF. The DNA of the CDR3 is TGTGCCAGCCGGAGAAAGGAGCGGGAGGTCCCGGGACCCACAGATACGCAGTATTTT.

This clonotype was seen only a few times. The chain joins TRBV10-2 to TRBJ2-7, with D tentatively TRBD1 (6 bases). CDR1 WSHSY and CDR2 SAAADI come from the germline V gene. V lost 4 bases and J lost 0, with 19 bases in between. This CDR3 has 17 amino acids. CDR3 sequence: CASSGVTQGVGSYEQYV. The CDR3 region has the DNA TGCGCCAGCAGTGGCGTCACACAGGGTGTCGGCTCCTACGAGCAGTACGTC.

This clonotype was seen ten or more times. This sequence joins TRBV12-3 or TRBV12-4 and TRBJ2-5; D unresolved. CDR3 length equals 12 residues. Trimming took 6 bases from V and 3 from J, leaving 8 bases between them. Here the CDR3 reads CASRRREETQYF. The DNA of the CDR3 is TGTGCCAGCAGAAGACGCGAAGAGACCCAGTACTTC.

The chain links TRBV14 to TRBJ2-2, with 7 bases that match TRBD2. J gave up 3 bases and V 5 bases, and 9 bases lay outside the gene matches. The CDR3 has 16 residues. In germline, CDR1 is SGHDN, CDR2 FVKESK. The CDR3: CASSSSVGRYTGELFF. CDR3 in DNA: TGTGCCAGCAGCTCGTCTGTCGGGAGGTACACCGGGGAGCTGTTTTTT.

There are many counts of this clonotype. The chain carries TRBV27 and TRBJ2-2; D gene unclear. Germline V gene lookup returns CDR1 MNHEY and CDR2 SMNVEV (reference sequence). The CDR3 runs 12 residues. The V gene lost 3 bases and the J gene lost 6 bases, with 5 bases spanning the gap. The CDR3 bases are TGTGCCAGCAGTTTTCCCGCCGGGGAGCTGTTTTTT. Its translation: CASSFPAGELFF.

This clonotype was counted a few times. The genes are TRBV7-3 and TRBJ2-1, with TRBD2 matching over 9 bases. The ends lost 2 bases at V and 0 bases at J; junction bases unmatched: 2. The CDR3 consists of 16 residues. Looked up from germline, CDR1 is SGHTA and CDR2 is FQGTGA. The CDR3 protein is CASSLASGDSYNEQFF. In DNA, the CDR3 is TGTGCCAGCAGCTTAGCTAGCGGGGACTCCTACAATGAGCAGTTCTTC.

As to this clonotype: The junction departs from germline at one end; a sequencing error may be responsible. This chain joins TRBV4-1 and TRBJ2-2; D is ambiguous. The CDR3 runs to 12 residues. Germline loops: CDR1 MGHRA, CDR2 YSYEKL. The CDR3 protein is CACSLNTGELFF. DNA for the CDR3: TGCGCCTGCAGCCTGAACACCGGGGAGCTGTTTTTT.

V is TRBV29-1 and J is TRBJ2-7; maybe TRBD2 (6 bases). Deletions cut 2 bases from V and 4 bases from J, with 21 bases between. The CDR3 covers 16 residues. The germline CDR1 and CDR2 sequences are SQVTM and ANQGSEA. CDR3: CSVEFDLGGGSYEQYV. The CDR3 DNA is TGCAGCGTTGAATTCGACCTCGGAGGAGGGTCGTACGAGCAGTACGTC.